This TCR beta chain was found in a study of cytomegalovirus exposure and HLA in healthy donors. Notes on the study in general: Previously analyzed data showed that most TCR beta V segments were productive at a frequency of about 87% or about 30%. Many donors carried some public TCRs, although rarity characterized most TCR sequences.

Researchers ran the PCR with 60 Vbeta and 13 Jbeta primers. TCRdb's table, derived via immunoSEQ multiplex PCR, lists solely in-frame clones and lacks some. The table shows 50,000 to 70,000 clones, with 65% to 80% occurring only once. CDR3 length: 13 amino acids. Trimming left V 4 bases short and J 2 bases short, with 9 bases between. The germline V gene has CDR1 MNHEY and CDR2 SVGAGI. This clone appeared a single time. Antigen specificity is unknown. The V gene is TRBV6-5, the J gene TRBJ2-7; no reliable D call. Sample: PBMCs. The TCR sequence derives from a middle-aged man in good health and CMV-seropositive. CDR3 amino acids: CASSFQAPYEQYF. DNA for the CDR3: TGTGCCAGCAGTTTCCAGGCCCCCTACGAGCAGTACTTC.